This entry lists 4 T cell receptor beta chains sequenced from one sample in a study of glioma-infiltrating T cells. The iRepertoire nested amplicon-rescue multiplex PCR amplified TCR alpha and beta CDR3s from RNA. TCRdb reanalysed the multiplex PCR reads using MiXCR and keeps one entry per CDR3 protein. Of around 390,000 distinct CDR3 sequences detected, about two fifths appear once; the ten largest clones hold around 12%. Sample: glioma tissue, nonneoplastic brain tissue, or PBMCs (not recorded which). The receptors shown here come from a human donor with low-grade glioma or glioblastoma, undergoing nonglioma brain surgery, or in good health (not recorded which).

This clonotype showed up many times. The genes are TRBV20-1 and TRBJ2-7; D not certain. Trimming pared 3 bases from V and 4 bases from J, leaving 13 bases between. The germline V gene has CDR1 DFQATT and CDR2 SNEGSKA (reference sequence). The CDR3 is 13 residues long. CDR3 in amino acids: CSASNSNLYEQYF. The CDR3 coding sequence is TGCAGTGCTAGTAACAGCAACCTGTACGAGCAGTACTTC.

This clonotype has only a few counts. J is TRBJ1-6 and V is TRBV20-1, with a tentative D call TRBD1 (6 bases). With 2 bases removed from V and 10 bases from J, the gap between germline ends came to 24 bases. Germline V gene lookup returns CDR1 DFQATT and CDR2 SNEGSKA (reference sequence). The CDR3 length is 17 residues. The CDR3 region has the DNA TGCAGTGCTAGATCATTCAGGGGCATTCCTACCGCGTCACCCCTCCACTTT. The encoded protein is CSARSFRGIPTASPLHF.

A note on this clonotype: Sequence at one end of the junction differs from germline and may be a read error. The V call is TRBV15, the J call TRBJ2-1, with D perhaps given as TRBD1 or TRBD2 (5 bases each). The germline gives CDR1 LNHNV, CDR2 YYDKDF (reference sequence). This CDR3 is built from 16 residues. CDR3 protein: CATSRDPRDGCNEQSF. The CDR3 DNA reads TGTGCCACCAGCAGAGATCCCCGGGACGGATGCAATGAGCAGTCCTTC.

This clonotype has only a few counts. The CDR3 DNA is TGCGCCAGCAGCCAAGTAGCCGCGACGTATGAGCAGTTCTTC. It yields the protein CASSQVAATYEQFF. The rearrangement links TRBV4-1 to TRBJ2-1; D not certain. V was trimmed by 1 base and J by 8 bases, leaving 12 bases between them. CDR3 size: 14 residues. Germline V gene data show CDR1 as MGHRA and CDR2 as YSYEKL.